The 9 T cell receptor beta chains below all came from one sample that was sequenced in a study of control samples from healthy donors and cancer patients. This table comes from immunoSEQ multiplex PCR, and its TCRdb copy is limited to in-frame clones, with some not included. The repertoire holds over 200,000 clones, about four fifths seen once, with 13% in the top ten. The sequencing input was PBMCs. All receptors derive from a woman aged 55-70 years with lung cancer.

Here the CDR3 reads CASSLGGNRYNEQFF. CDR3 in DNA: TGCGCCAGCAGCTTGGGCGGGAACCGATACAATGAGCAGTTCTTC. The rearrangement links TRBV5-1 to TRBJ2-1; D may be TRBD2 (6 bases). The CDR3 has 15 residues. The germline CDR1 and CDR2 sequences are SGHRS and YFSETQ. The germline V and J ends were trimmed by 0 bases and 4 bases, with 11 bases remaining between them.

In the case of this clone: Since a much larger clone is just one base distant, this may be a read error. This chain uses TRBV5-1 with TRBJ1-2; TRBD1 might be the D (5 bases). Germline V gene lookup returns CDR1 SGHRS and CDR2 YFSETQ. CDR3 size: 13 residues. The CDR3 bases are TGCGTCAGCAGCTTACCAGGGCCAAAAGGCTACACCTTC. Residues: CVSSLPGPKGYTF.

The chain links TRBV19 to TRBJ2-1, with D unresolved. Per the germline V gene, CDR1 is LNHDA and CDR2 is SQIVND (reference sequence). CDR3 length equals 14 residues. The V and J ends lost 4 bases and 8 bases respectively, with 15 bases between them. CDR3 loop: CASSNAPPVHEQFF. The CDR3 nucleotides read TGTGCCAGTAGTAATGCGCCGCCGGTCCATGAGCAGTTCTTC.

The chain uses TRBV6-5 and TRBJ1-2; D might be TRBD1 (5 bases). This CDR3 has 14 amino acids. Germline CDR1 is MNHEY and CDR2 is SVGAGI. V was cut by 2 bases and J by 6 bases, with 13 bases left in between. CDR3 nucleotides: TGTGCCAGCAGTTACGAGAGGGGCGCCCATGGCTACACCTTC. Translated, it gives CASSYERGAHGYTF.

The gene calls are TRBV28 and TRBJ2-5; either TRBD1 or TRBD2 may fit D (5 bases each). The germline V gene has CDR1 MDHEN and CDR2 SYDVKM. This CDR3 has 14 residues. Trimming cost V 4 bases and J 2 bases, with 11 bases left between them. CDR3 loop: CASSWDGPQETQYF. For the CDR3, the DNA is TGTGCCAGCAGTTGGGACGGACCACAAGAGACCCAGTACTTC.

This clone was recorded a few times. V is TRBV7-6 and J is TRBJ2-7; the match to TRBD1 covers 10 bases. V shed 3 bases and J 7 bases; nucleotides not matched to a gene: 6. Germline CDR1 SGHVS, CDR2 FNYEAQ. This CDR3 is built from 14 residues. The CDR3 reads CASSFWTGGREQYF. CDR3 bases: TGTGCCAGCAGCTTTTGGACAGGGGGTCGAGAGCAGTACTTC.

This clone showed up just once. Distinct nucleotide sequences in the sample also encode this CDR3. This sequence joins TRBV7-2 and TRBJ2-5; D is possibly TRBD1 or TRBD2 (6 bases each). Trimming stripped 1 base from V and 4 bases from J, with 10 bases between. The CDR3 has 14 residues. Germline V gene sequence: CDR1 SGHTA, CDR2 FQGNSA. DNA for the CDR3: TGTGCCAGCAGCTTAGGTGGAGGGGGAGAGACCCAGTACTTC. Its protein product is CASSLGGGGETQYF.

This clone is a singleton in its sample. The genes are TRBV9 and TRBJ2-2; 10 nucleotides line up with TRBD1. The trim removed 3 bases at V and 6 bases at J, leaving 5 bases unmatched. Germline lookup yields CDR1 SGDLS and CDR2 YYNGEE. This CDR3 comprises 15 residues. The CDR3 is CASSEPGTGAGELFF. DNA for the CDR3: TGTGCCAGCAGCGAACCGGGGACAGGGGCCGGGGAGCTGTTTTTT.

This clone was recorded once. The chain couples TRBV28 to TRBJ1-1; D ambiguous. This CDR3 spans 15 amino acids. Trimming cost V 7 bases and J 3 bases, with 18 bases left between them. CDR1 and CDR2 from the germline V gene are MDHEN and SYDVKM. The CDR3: CASIRALQGYTEAFF. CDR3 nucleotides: TGTGCCAGCATTAGGGCATTACAAGGGTACACTGAAGCTTTCTTT.